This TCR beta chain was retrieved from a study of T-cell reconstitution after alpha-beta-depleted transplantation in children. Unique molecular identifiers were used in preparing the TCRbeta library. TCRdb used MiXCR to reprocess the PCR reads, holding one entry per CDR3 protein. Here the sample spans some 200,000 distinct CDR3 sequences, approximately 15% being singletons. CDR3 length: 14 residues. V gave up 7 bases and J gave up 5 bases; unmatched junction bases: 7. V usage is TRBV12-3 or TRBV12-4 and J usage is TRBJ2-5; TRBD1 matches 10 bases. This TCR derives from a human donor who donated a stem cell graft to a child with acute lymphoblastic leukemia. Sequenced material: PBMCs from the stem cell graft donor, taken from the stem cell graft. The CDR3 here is CASTDRGRGETQYF. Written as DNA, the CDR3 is TGTGCCAGCACCGACAGGGGGCGAGGGGAGACCCAGTACTTC.